A single sample is the source of the 14 T cell receptor beta chains below, sequenced in a study of T cell responses to AZD1222 COVID-19 vaccine. Profiling relied on immunoSEQ multiplex PCR, and the TCRdb table lists in-frame clones only, not all of them. The data contain 120,000 or so clones, roughly 92% of them singletons. The starting material was peripheral blood, obtained on day 0 of AZD1222 vaccination. The origin of the receptors is an adult in good health.

The chain recombines TRBV19 with TRBJ2-3; 7 bases fit TRBD1. CDR1 and CDR2 (germline): LNHDA, SQIVND (reference sequence). The V gene end was trimmed by 0 bases and the J gene end by 6 bases; junction bases not matched to a gene: 12. The CDR3 runs to 17 residues. CDR3 sequence: CASSIEHRGQLYDTQYF. The CDR3 nucleotides are TGTGCCAGTAGTATAGAGCATAGGGGACAGCTATATGATACGCAGTATTTT.

The V gene is TRBV5-1, the J gene TRBJ1-1; D remains unclear. Trimming removed 1 base from V and 1 base from J, with 5 bases in between. This CDR3 contains 13 residues. Looked up from germline, CDR1 is SGHRS and CDR2 is YFSETQ. The CDR3 sequence is CASSLSRNTEAFF. CDR3 DNA sequence: TGCGCCAGCAGCTTGTCGCGGAACACTGAAGCTTTCTTT.

The chain combines TRBV19 with TRBJ1-1; D unclear. CDR1 and CDR2 (germline): LNHDA, SQIVND (reference sequence). Trimming removed 3 bases from V and 2 bases from J, with 13 bases in between. The CDR3 runs to 15 residues. In DNA form, the CDR3 reads TGTGCCAGTAGTATGGAAGCCGCCGGTAACACTGAAGCTTTCTTT. Translated: CASSMEAAGNTEAFF.

The chain uses TRBV12-3 or TRBV12-4 and TRBJ2-2; no definite D call. Trimming removed 6 bases from V and 7 bases from J, with 9 bases in between. The CDR3 is made up of 12 amino acids. The CDR3 spells CASRSSGGELFF. The CDR3 DNA follows: TGTGCCAGCAGGTCTAGTGGCGGGGAGCTGTTTTTT.

The rearrangement links TRBV19 to TRBJ1-5, with a possible D match to TRBD1 (5 bases). Per the germline V gene, CDR1 is LNHDA and CDR2 is SQIVND (reference sequence). The V and J ends lost 8 bases and 4 bases respectively, with 15 bases between them. The CDR3 covers 14 residues. The CDR3 reads CASGEGPVNQPQHF. As DNA, the CDR3 is TGTGCCAGTGGTGAGGGGCCAGTAAATCAGCCCCAGCATTTT.

V usage is TRBV9 and J usage is TRBJ1-2; a possible D gene is TRBD1 (5 bases). The V end was cut by 4 bases, the J end by 3 bases, with 16 bases between. The germline V gene has CDR1 SGDLS and CDR2 YYNGEE. The CDR3 spans 15 residues. The CDR3 DNA reads TGTGCCAGCAGCCCTTGGGGGGGGGATGACTATGGCTACACCTTC. It encodes CASSPWGGDDYGYTF.

The chain has TRBV5-4 and TRBJ1-2; D might be TRBD1 (6 bases). V lost 6 bases and J 7 bases, leaving 19 bases between the germline ends. The CDR3 loop spans 14 amino acids. In germline, CDR1 is SGHNT, CDR2 YYREEE (reference sequence). The CDR3 loop reads CASTNAYREGGYTF. CDR3 sequence (DNA): TGTGCCAGCACCAACGCGTACAGGGAAGGTGGCTACACCTTC. Full variable domain (outside the CDR3, taken from reference TRBV5-4 and TRBJ1-2): ETGVTQSPTHLIKTRGQQVTLRCSSQSGHNTVSWYQQALGQGPQFIFQYYREEENGRGNFPPRFSGLQFPNYSSELNVNALELDDSALYLCASTNAYREGGYTFGSGTRLTVV.

The chain carries TRBV5-4 and TRBJ1-6; D is perhaps TRBD1 (6 bases). CDR3 size: 13 residues. The germline V gene has CDR1 SGHNT and CDR2 YYREEE (reference sequence). V lost 4 bases and J 9 bases, leaving 11 bases between the germline ends. The CDR3 protein is CASSPGHISPLHF. Written as DNA, the CDR3 is TGTGCCAGCAGCCCGGGACACATTTCACCCCTCCACTTT.

The chain recombines TRBV19 with TRBJ1-2; the D gene is possibly TRBD1 (6 bases). Germline V gene sequence: CDR1 LNHDA, CDR2 SQIVND (reference sequence). This CDR3 has 15 residues. Trimming took 6 bases from V and 10 from J, leaving 24 bases between them. CDR3 nucleotides: TGTGCCAGTAGCCAGATGGGACACAGGATGGGATTCTACACCTTC. It encodes CASSQMGHRMGFYTF.

The chain links TRBV6-5 to TRBJ1-3; D gene ambiguous. Germline V gene data show CDR1 as MNHEY and CDR2 as SVGAGI. V gave up 6 bases and J gave up 3 bases, with 9 bases separating them. The CDR3 has 13 residues. This chain's CDR3 is CASSSVYGNTIYF. CDR3 DNA: TGTGCCAGCAGCTCAGTTTATGGAAACACCATATATTTT.

The J gene is TRBJ2-7, the V gene TRBV10-1; tentative D call: TRBD2 (6 bases). The V gene's germline CDR1 is WNHNN and CDR2 SYGVQD (reference sequence). The CDR3 loop spans 13 amino acids. V lost 2 bases, J lost 3 bases, and 8 bases lay in between. Here the CDR3 reads CASSEIGGYEQYF. The CDR3 bases are TGCGCCAGCAGTGAGATCGGGGGCTACGAGCAGTACTTC.

V and J are TRBV19 and TRBJ1-1, with 7 bases identical to TRBD1. The CDR3 is 14 residues long. Germline CDR1 reads LNHDA; CDR2 reads SQIVND (reference sequence). V lost 4 bases, J lost 1 base, and 3 bases stayed unmatched. CDR3 bases: TGTGCCAGTAGTAATGACAGGGAGAACACTGAAGCTTTCTTT. This gives the protein CASSNDRENTEAFF.

The rearrangement joins TRBV30 to TRBJ2-2; D is unclear. Trimming took 3 bases from V and 5 from J, leaving 7 bases between them. Germline V gene data show CDR1 as GTSNPN and CDR2 as SVGIG (reference sequence). The CDR3 runs to 12 residues. CDR3 sequence (DNA): TGTGCCTGGAGACAGAAAACCGGGGAGCTGTTTTTT. Its translation is CAWRQKTGELFF. Full variable domain (remainder filled in from reference TRBV30 and TRBJ2-2): SQTIHQWPATLVQPVGSPLSLECTVEGTSNPNLYWYRQAAGRGLQLLFYSVGIGQISSEVPQNLSASRPQDRQFILSSKKLLLSDSGFYLCAWRQKTGELFFGEGSRLTVL.

Comments on this clone: The sample has other DNA sequences that encode this CDR3 too. V is TRBV10-3 and J is TRBJ2-7, with TRBD2 matching 8 bases. The germline CDR1 and CDR2 sequences are ENHRY and SYGVKD. The CDR3 extends over 17 amino acids. J gave up 0 bases and V 2 bases, and 9 bases lay outside the gene matches. The DNA for the CDR3 is TGTGCCATCAGTGAGACAACTAGCGGTCCGAGCTCCTACGAGCAGTACTTC. Its protein product is CAISETTSGPSSYEQYF.